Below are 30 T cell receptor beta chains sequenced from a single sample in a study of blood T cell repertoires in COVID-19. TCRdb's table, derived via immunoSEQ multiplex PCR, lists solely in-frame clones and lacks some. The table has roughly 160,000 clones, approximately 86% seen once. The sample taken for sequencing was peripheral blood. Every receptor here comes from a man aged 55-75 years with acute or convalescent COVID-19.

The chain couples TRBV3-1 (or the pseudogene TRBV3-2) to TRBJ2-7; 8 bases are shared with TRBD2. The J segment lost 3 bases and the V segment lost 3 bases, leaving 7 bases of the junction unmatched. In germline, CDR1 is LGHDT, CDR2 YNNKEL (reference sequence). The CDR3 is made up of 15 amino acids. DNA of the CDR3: TGTGCCAGCAGCCACGGGGGGGAGGGCCGCTACGAGCAGTACTTC. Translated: CASSHGGEGRYEQYF.

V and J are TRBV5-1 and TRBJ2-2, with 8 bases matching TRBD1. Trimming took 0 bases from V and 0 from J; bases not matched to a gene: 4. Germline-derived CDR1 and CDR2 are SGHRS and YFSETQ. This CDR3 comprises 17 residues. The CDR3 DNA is TGCGCCAGCAGCTTGGACAGGGGGGTTTCGAACACCGGGGAGCTGTTTTTT. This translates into CASSLDRGVSNTGELFF.

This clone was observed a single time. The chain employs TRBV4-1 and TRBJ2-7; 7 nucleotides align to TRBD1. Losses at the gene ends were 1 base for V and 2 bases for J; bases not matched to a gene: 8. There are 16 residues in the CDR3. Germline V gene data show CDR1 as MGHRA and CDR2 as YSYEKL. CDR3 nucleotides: TGCGCCAGCAGCCAAGTCGTGGGACAGTCAACCTACGAGCAGTACTTC. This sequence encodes CASSQVVGQSTYEQYF.

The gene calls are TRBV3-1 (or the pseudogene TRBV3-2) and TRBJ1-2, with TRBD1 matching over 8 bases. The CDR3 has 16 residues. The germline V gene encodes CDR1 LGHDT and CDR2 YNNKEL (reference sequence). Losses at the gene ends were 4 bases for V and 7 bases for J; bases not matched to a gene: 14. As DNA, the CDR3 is TGTGCCAGCAGCCCTCAGGGGGCTATACCCAGGGGTGGCTACACCTTC. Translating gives CASSPQGAIPRGGYTF.

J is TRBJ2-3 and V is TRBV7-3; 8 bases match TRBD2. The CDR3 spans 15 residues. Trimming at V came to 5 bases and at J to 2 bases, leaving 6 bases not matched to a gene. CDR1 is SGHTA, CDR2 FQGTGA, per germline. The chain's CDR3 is CASSPRSGITDTQYF. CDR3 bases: TGTGCCAGCAGCCCCCGTAGCGGGATCACAGATACGCAGTATTTT.

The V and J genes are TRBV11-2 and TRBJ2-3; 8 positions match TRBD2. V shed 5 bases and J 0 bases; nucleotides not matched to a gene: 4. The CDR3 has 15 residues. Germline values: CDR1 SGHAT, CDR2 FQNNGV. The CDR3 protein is CASSRLALSTDTQYF. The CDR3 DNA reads TGTGCCAGCAGCAGACTAGCGCTTAGCACAGATACGCAGTATTTT.

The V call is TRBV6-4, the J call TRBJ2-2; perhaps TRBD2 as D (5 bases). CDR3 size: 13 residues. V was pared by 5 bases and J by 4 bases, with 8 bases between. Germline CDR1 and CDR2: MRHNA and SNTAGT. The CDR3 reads CASSTGVTGELFF. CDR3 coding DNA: TGTGCCAGCAGTACCGGGGTCACCGGGGAGCTGTTTTTT.

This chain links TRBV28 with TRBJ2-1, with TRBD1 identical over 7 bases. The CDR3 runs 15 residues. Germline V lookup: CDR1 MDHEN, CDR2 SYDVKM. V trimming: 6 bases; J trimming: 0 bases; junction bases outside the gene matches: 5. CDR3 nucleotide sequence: TGTGCCAGCAGCCCGACAGGGCTCTCCTACAATGAGCAGTTCTTC. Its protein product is CASSPTGLSYNEQFF.

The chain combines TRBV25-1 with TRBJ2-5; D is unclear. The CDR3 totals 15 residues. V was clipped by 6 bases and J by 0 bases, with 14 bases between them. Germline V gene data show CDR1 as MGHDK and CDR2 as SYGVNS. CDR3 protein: CASSPRQVYQETQYF. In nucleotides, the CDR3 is TGTGCCAGCAGCCCCAGGCAGGTTTACCAAGAGACCCAGTACTTC. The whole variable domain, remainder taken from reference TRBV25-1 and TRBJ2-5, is EADIYQTPRYLVIGTGKKITLECSQTMGHDKMYWYQQDPGMELHLIHYSYGVNSTEKGDLSSESTVSRIRTEHFPLTLESARPSHTSQYLCASSPRQVYQETQYFGPGTRLLVL.

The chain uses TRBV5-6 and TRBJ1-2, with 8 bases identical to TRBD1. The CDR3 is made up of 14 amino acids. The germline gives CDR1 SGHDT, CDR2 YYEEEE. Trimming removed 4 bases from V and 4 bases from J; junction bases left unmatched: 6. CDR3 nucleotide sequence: TGTGCCAGCAGCCGTGACAGGGGCCTCTATGGCTACACCTTC. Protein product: CASSRDRGLYGYTF.

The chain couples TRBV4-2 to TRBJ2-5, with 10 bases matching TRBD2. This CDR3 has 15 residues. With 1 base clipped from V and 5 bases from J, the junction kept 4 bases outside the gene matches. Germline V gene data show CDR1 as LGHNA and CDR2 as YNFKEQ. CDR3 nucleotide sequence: TGTGCCAGCAGCCAAGGAACAGCGGGAGGGGAGACCCAGTACTTC. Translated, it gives CASSQGTAGGETQYF.

The CDR3 coding sequence is TGTGCCAGCAGCGTAGAAGGGGCAGCCCTTATCTCAGGCTACACCTTC. This translates into CASSVEGAALISGYTF. This chain connects TRBV9 to TRBJ1-2, with D possibly matching TRBD1 (5 bases). The V end lost 0 bases, the J end lost 8 bases, and 20 bases lay between the germline ends. The CDR3 covers 16 residues. Germline values: CDR1 SGDLS, CDR2 YYNGEE.

In DNA, the CDR3 is TGTGCCAGCAGTCCCGTATCCGGGGCTGAAGCTTTCTTT. It codes for CASSPVSGAEAFF. The genes are TRBV7-9 and TRBJ1-1; D remains ambiguous. The CDR3 has 13 amino acids. The germline gives CDR1 SEHNR, CDR2 FQNEAQ (reference sequence). Trimming removed 6 bases at V and 6 bases at J, with 14 bases between.

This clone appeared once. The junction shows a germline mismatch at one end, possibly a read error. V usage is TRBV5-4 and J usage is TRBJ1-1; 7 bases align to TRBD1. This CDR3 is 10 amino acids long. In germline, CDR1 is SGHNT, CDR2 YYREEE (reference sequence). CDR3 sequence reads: CASSPRDSPF. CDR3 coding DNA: TGTGCCAGCAGCCCCCGGGACAGCCCGTTT.

CDR3 region: CASSPLGQKTNEQFF. The CDR3, as DNA: TGTGCCAGTAGTCCCCTCGGACAGAAAACTAATGAGCAGTTCTTC. The J gene is TRBJ2-1, the V gene TRBV19, with a weak D call TRBD1 (6 bases). V was pared by 5 bases and J by 7 bases, with 18 bases between. The CDR3 consists of 15 residues. Looked up from germline, CDR1 is LNHDA and CDR2 is SQIVND (reference sequence). Full variable domain (missing parts from reference TRBV19 and TRBJ2-1): DGGITQSPKYLFRKEGQNVTLSCEQNLNHDAMYWYRQDPGQGLRLIYYSQIVNDFQKGDIAEGYSVSREKKESFPLTVTSAQKNPTAFYLCASSPLGQKTNEQFFGPGTRLTVL.

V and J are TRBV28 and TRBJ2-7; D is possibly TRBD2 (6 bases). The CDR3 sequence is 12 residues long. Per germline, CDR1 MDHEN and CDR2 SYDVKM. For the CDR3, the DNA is TGTGCTTCCCGGGGGTACTCCTACGAGCAGTACTTC. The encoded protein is CASRGYSYEQYF.

The CDR3 spells CASSQGEESKYTGELFF. Written as DNA, the CDR3 is TGTGCCAGCAGCCAAGGGGAGGAGTCCAAGTATACCGGGGAGCTGTTTTTT. The chain joins TRBV14 to TRBJ2-2, with D maybe TRBD2 (6 bases). CDR1 and CDR2 from the germline V gene are SGHDN and FVKESK. Trimming took 1 base from V and 5 from J, leaving 17 bases between them. The CDR3 totals 17 residues.

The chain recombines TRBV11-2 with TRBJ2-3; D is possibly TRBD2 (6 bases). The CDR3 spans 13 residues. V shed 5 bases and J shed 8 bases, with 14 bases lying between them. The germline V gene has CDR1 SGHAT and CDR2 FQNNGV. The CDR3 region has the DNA TGTGCCAGCAGCGACTCTAGGAGGGGTACGCAGTATTTT. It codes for CASSDSRRGTQYF.

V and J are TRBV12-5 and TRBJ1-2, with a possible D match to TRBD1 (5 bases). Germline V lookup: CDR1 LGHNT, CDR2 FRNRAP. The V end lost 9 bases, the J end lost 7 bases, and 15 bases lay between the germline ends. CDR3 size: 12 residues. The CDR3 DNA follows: TGTGCTAGCGTGGGAGGGGACCGTGGCTACACCTTC. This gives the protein CASVGGDRGYTF.

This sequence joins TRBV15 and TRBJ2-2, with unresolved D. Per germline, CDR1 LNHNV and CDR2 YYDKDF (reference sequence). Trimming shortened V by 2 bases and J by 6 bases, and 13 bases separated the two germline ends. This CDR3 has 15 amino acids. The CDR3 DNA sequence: TGTGCCACCAGCAGACCTATTGGGCTCGCCGGGGAGCTGTTTTTT. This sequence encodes CATSRPIGLAGELFF.

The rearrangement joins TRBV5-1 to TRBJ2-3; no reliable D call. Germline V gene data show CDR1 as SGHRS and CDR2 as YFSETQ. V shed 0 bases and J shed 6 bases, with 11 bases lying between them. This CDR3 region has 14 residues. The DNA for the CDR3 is TGCGCCAGCAGCTTGGCCGCAGGCCCCGATACGCAGTATTTT. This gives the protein CASSLAAGPDTQYF.

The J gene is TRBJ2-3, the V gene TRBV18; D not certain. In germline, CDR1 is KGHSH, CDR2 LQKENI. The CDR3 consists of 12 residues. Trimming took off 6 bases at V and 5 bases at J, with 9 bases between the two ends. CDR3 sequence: CASSPLLDTQYF. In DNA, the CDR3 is TGTGCCAGCTCCCCCCTATTAGATACGCAGTATTTT.

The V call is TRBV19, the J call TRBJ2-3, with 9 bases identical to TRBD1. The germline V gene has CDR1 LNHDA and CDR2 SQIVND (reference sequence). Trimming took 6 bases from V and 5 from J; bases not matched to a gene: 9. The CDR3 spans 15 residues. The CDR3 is CASRRRTGVEDTQYF. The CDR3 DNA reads TGTGCCAGTAGGCGCAGGACAGGGGTAGAAGATACGCAGTATTTT. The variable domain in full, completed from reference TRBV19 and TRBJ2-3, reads DGGITQSPKYLFRKEGQNVTLSCEQNLNHDAMYWYRQDPGQGLRLIYYSQIVNDFQKGDIAEGYSVSREKKESFPLTVTSAQKNPTAFYLCASRRRTGVEDTQYFGPGTRLTVL.

The CDR3 loop reads CASSLGLAATGELFF. The CDR3 DNA follows: TGTGCCAGCAGCTTGGGACTAGCGGCCACCGGGGAGCTGTTTTTT. The chain carries TRBV7-3 and TRBJ2-2; TRBD2 matches 11 bases. This CDR3 is built from 15 residues. Trimming cost V 3 bases and J 4 bases; bases outside gene matches: 1. Germline V gives CDR1 SGHTA, CDR2 FQGTGA.

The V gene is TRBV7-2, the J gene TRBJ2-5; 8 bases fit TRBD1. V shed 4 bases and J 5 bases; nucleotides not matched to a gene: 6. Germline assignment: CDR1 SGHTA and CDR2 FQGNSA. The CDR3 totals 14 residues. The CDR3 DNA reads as TGTGCCAGCAGCTCGGGGACAGGTTCGGAGACCCAGTACTTC. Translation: CASSSGTGSETQYF.

The chain's CDR3 is CASSFRDSNTEAFF. For the CDR3, the DNA is TGTGCCAGCAGCTTCCGGGACAGCAACACTGAAGCTTTCTTT. The V gene is TRBV5-4, the J gene TRBJ1-1, with 7 bases matching TRBD1. The CDR3 is 14 residues long. Trimming took 2 bases from V and 2 from J; bases not matched to a gene: 3. The V gene's germline CDR1 is SGHNT and CDR2 YYREEE (reference sequence).

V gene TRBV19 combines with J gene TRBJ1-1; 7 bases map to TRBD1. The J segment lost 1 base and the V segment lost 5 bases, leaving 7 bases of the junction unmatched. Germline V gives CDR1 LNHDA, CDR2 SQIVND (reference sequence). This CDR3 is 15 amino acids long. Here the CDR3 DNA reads TGTGCCAGTAGTCCACGACAGGGAGGGAACACTGAAGCTTTCTTT. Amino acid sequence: CASSPRQGGNTEAFF.

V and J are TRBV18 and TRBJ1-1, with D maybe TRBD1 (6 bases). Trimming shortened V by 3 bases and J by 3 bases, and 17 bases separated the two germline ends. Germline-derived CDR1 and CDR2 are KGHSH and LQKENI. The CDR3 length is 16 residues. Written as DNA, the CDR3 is TGTGCCAGCTCACCGCCAGGTCGGCCAGGGGACACTGAAGCTTTCTTT. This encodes CASSPPGRPGDTEAFF.

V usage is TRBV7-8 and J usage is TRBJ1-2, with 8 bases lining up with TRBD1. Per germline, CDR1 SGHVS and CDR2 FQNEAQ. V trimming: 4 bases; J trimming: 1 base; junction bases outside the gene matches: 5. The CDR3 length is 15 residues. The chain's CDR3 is CASSSQGALNYGYTF. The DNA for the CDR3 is TGTGCCAGCAGCTCCCAGGGGGCCCTTAACTATGGCTACACCTTC.

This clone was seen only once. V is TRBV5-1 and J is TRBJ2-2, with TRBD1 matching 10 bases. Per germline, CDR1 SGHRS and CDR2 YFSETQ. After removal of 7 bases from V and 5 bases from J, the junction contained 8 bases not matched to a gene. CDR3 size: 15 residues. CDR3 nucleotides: TGCGCCAGCGGGTCCGGGACAGGGGAAACCGGGGAGCTGTTTTTT. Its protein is CASGSGTGETGELFF.